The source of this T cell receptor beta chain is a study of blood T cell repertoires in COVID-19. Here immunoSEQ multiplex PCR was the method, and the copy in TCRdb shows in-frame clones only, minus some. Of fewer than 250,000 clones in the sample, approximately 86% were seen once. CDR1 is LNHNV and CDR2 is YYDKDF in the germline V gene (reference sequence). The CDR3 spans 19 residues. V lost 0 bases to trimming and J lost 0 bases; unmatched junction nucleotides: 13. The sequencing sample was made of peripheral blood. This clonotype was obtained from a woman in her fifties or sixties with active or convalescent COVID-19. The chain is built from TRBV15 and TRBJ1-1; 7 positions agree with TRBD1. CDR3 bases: TGTGCCACCAGCAGAGATCAACTGGGACAGACTAACATGAACACTGAAGCTTTCTTT. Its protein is CATSRDQLGQTNMNTEAFF.